These 2 T cell receptor beta chains came from one sample sequenced in a study of T-cell reconstitution after alpha-beta-depleted transplantation in children. A library of TCRbeta sequences, prepared with unique molecular identifiers, was generated. TCRdb independently ran MiXCR on the PCR reads; one entry per CDR3 protein. The data show some 500,000 distinct CDR3 sequences, about 17% seen once. Sequencing used PBMCs from the stem cell graft donor, obtained from the stem cell graft. The source is a human donor who donated a stem cell graft to a child with acute lymphoblastic leukemia.

The chain is built from TRBV6-1 and TRBJ2-1; D is undetermined. This CDR3 is built from 15 residues. Germline V gene sequence: CDR1 MNHNS, CDR2 SASEGT. V was trimmed by 5 bases and J by 2 bases, leaving 13 bases between them. CDR3 sequence (DNA): TGTGCCAGCAGTCCCCGGATGGGTGCCTACAATGAGCAGTTCTTC. Its protein is CASSPRMGAYNEQFF.

This chain's CDR3 is CSVSGTGTYEQYF. The DNA of the CDR3 is TGCAGCGTGTCGGGGACAGGGACCTACGAGCAGTACTTC. The chain employs TRBV29-1 and TRBJ2-7, with 9 bases aligning to TRBD1. CDR3 length: 13 amino acids. Germline lookup yields CDR1 SQVTM and CDR2 ANQGSEA. J lost 2 bases, V lost 6 bases, and 5 bases had no gene match.